This T cell receptor beta chain was captured in a study of CD4 T cells in relation to SARS-CoV-2 and coronaviruses (dated by TCRdb to the early 2020s). Describing the broader study: In the ViraFEST assay, PBMCs were cultured with antigen for roughly ten days, after which TCR beta CDR3s were sequenced to identify clonal expansions specific to the antigen. At the level of individual TCR clonotypes, the study evaluated whether memory CD4+ T cells crossreact between the spike proteins of SARS-CoV-2 and those of common cold coronaviruses. An HIV-1 Nef peptide pool or a culture without peptide was used as the negative reference condition. Patient-derived lymphoblastoid cell lines were used to map the HLA restriction of shared crossreactive spike epitopes. For other donors in the study, expansion assays were sequenced with a different, Illumina-based TCR-beta assay. The Adaptive Biotechnologies TCR-sequencing kit was used for samples from a few pre-COVID donors and for the naive versus memory experiments, whereas the other data were Illumina-based. The full study reports these points: In roughly 60% of donors, memory CD4+ clonotypes turned up that crossrecognized SARS-CoV-2 and at least one common cold coronavirus spike. Because the crossreactivity analysis focused on spike protein, crossreactivity against other viral proteins was not assessed. Because no donor provided both pre-pandemic and post-infection samples, tracing the source of pre-existing responses was limited. The study was limited by small numbers of patients and tested TCRs. Compared with monoreactive clones, crossreactive clones had significantly weaker SARS-CoV-2-driven expansion, a result consistent with antigenic imprinting.

CD4+ T cells from unexposed donors were collected before the COVID-19 pandemic (2011-2018). Following 10 days of culture, the EasySep CD4+ T cell isolation kit was used to isolate CD4+ T cells. As cell numbers permitted, CD4+ T cells from unexposed donors were tested for reactivity to SARS-CoV-2 S and N and to four common cold coronavirus spike pools. About 1.9 million PBMCs per well were cultured in IMDM with about 5% human AB serum and around 10 IU/ml IL-2. Half of the culture medium was replaced with fresh IL-2-containing medium on days 3 and 7. Each peptide culture condition was generally run in triplicate replicate wells. Leukapheresis product for the unexposed donors was bought commercially. Ficoll-Paque PLUS gradient centrifugation was used to isolate PBMCs from leukapheresis product or whole blood. PBMCs were either cryopreserved at -140 degrees C or used fresh in the expansion assay. The QIAamp Micro DNA Kit was used to extract genomic DNA from the CD4+ T cells.

The CDR3 runs 13 amino acids, cysteine and phenylalanine included. Here the CDR3 DNA is all that survives: 39 bases in frame from base 1. Deletion took 6 bases off V and 0 bases off J, with a span of 5 bases between the germline ends. The CDR1 and CDR2 encoded by the germline V gene are SNHLY and FYNNEI. Receptor libraries were prepared by the immunoSEQ multiplex PCR assay. Per the authors' processing: During preprocessing, nonproductive sequences were removed, as were CDR3s that did not start with C, did not end with F or W, or were shorter than 7 amino acids. The MANAFEST web app was used to call antigen-specific clonotypes on the basis of expansion compared with the reference and with other culture wells. To be counted as positive, a clone had to show significant expansion compared with the reference culture, at an FDR below 0.05, in 2 of 3 replicate wells. Positive clones also required significant expansion versus all other tandem wells and an odds ratio above 5. After three terminal residues were trimmed from each end, CDR3 homology was quantified as pairwise Levenshtein distance using the stringdist R package. The table comes from immuneACCESS by way of TCRdb, which keeps in-frame sequences with V and J called. Part of the clones is missing from these tables; in studies checked, under half for an unresolved V gene and the rest for unknown reasons. The V and J calls and clone size come from that table; D and trimming were worked out from the DNA. The sample table holds 32,000 or so clones, of which less than 85% were seen once. Approximately 15% of the sample is taken by the ten largest.

As regards this clone: Its antigen is currently not known. Base qualities are not recorded, but no much larger clone differs from it by a single base.

The chain is assembled from TRBV2 and TRBJ2-2; confidence is insufficient to name the D gene. The clonotype comes from a human donor in good health. The sequenced sample was CD4+ T cells from PBMCs, cultured in vitro. At the DNA level, the sequence is TGTGCCAGCAGGTTGACGAACACCGGGGAGCTGTTTTTT. Translated, this is CASRLTNTGELFF.